Listed here are 8 T cell receptor beta chains from one sample, sequenced in a study of shared clonotypes between healthy human individuals. Sequencing used immunoSEQ multiplex PCR; TCRdb keeps in-frame clones, though not all of them. The data show roughly 2,000,000 clones, approximately 94% seen once. Terminally differentiated effector memory CD45RA+ cells were excluded by CCR7 positive selection of CD45RO-negative cells. The sample was naive CD8+ T cells sorted from blood. All receptors come from a man younger than 30 in good health.

The chain recombines TRBV6-5 with TRBJ2-7; unclear D gene. This CDR3 has 12 amino acids. The germline gives CDR1 MNHEY, CDR2 SVGAGI. V was shortened by 6 bases and J by 3 bases, with 9 bases between the two germline ends. The CDR3 sequence is CASSLVVYEQYF. The CDR3 DNA reads TGTGCCAGCAGCTTGGTCGTCTACGAGCAGTACTTC.

The J gene is TRBJ2-2, the V gene TRBV29-1; the D gene is possibly TRBD1 (6 bases). Germline loops: CDR1 SQVTM, CDR2 ANQGSEA. V was clipped by 2 bases and J by 5 bases, with 9 bases between them. The CDR3 covers 13 residues. The CDR3 sequence is CSVETGSTGELFF. The CDR3 DNA reads TGCAGCGTTGAAACAGGGTCGACCGGGGAGCTGTTTTTT.

J is TRBJ1-6 and V is TRBV5-1; D remains ambiguous. CDR1 SGHRS and CDR2 YFSETQ come from the germline V gene. The CDR3 runs 13 residues. Trimming removed 0 bases from V and 11 bases from J, with 9 bases in between. The DNA for the CDR3 is TGCGCCAGCAGCTTGGGAACAGAACCACCCCTCCACTTT. Its protein is CASSLGTEPPLHF.

The CDR3 region is CATSRDREGGYTF. The CDR3 DNA follows: TGTGCCACCAGCAGAGATCGAGAGGGGGGCTACACCTTC. The chain recombines TRBV15 with TRBJ1-2; TRBD1 might be the D (5 bases). Germline CDR1 and CDR2: LNHNV and YYDKDF (reference sequence). The CDR3 consists of 13 residues. Trimming shortened V by 0 bases and J by 8 bases, and 10 bases separated the two germline ends.

This chain joins TRBV7-9 and TRBJ1-1, with 7 bases identical to TRBD1. Germline values: CDR1 SEHNR, CDR2 FQNEAQ (reference sequence). The CDR3 sequence is 13 residues long. Trimming took 5 bases from V and 7 from J; bases not matched to a gene: 7. CDR3 residues: CASSIGTVSEAFF. Written as DNA, the CDR3 is TGTGCCAGCAGCATCGGGACAGTGAGTGAAGCTTTCTTT.

A single count supports this clone. J is TRBJ2-7 and V is TRBV7-9, with a weak D call TRBD1 (6 bases). V lost 5 bases, J lost 0 bases, and 14 bases lay in between. The CDR3 runs to 15 residues. Per the germline V gene, CDR1 is SEHNR and CDR2 is FQNEAQ (reference sequence). This CDR3 is CASSPGTLSSYEQYF. CDR3 nucleotides: TGTGCCAGCAGCCCCGGGACACTAAGCTCCTACGAGCAGTACTTC.

This chain joins TRBV13 and TRBJ2-3; no clear D gene. V was pared by 5 bases and J by 3 bases, with 18 bases between. The CDR3 runs to 16 residues. Germline CDR1 is PRHDT and CDR2 is FYEKMQ (reference sequence). CDR3 sequence reads: CASSPPGVVITDTQYF. For the CDR3, the DNA is TGTGCCAGCAGCCCCCCCGGTGTAGTTATTACAGATACGCAGTATTTT. Using reference TRBV13 and TRBJ2-3 for the parts outside the CDR3, the full variable domain is AAGVIQSPRHLIKEKRETATLKCYPIPRHDTVYWYQQGPGQDPQFLISFYEKMQSDKGSIPDRFSAQQFSDYHSELNMSSLELGDSALYFCASSPPGVVITDTQYFGPGTRLTVL.

The chain has TRBV19 and TRBJ2-7; no clear D. V lost 11 bases, J lost 6 bases, and 5 bases lay in between. The germline V gene has CDR1 LNHDA and CDR2 SQIVND (reference sequence). The CDR3 covers 8 residues. The CDR3 protein is CAPTEQYF. The CDR3 DNA is TGTGCCCCCACCGAGCAGTACTTC. Combining the CDR3 with reference TRBV19 and TRBJ2-7 gives the whole variable domain DGGITQSPKYLFRKEGQNVTLSCEQNLNHDAMYWYRQDPGQGLRLIYYSQIVNDFQKGDIAEGYSVSREKKESFPLTVTSAQKNPTAFYLCAPTEQYFGPGTRLTVT.